A selection of T cell receptor beta chains follows, all from one sample in a study of cytomegalovirus exposure and HLA in healthy donors. Libraries were prepared by immunoSEQ multiplex PCR; TCRdb keeps only in-frame clonotypes and omits some of them. Counted here are around 150,000 clones, around 88% occurring once; the ten biggest clones make up around 8%. The source material was PBMCs. Every receptor here comes from a woman in her late teens or twenties in good health and CMV-seropositive. Both conserved end residues are part of each CDR3. A D gene is named only where the DNA matches it firmly. Expanded clones get a size class; other rows say once, few or many, or leave the size out.

V gene	J gene	D gene	clone size	CDR3 protein	CDR3 DNA
TRBV19	TRBJ1-2	TRBD1	medium-sized	CASSPRTGGTGGYTF	TGTGCCAGTAGTCCAAGGACAGGGGGGACGGGCGGCTACACCTTC
TRBV2	TRBJ2-7	.	.	CASSDHPQNGPRSYEQYF	TGTGCCAGCAGTGACCACCCCCAGAACGGCCCGAGGTCCTACGAGCAGTACTTC
TRBV30	TRBJ2-6	.	.	CAWSAFAGANVLTF	TGTGCCTGGAGTGCTTTTGCTGGGGCCAACGTCCTGACTTTC
TRBV19	TRBJ1-2	.	.	CASSRGGGYTF	TGTGCCAGTAGTCGGGGAGGAGGCTACACCTTC
TRBV5-1	TRBJ2-3	TRBD1	.	CASRTGQGVTDTQYF	TGCGCCAGCAGAACTGGACAGGGAGTTACGGATACGCAGTATTTT
TRBV7-9	TRBJ1-1	.	.	CASSSGTEAFF	TGTGCCAGCAGCTCCGGCACTGAAGCTTTCTTT
TRBV6-1	TRBJ1-1	TRBD1	.	CASRGTGSDTEAFF	TGTGCCAGCAGGGGGACAGGCTCGGACACTGAAGCTTTCTTT
TRBV7-2	TRBJ2-1	TRBD2	.	CASSFLAGVNYNEQFF	TGTGCCAGCAGCTTCCTAGCGGGAGTCAACTACAATGAGCAGTTCTTC
TRBV5-6	TRBJ2-1	TRBD2	.	CASSLGGRNNEQFF	TGTGCCAGCAGCTTGGGCGGGAGAAACAATGAGCAGTTCTTC
TRBV29-1	TRBJ2-3	.	few	CSVTGGAGSDTQYF	TGCAGCGTAACTGGGGGGGCAGGGTCAGATACGCAGTATTTT
TRBV7-2	TRBJ2-7	.	.	CASSFGGAGEQYF	TGTGCCAGCAGCTTTGGGGGGGCAGGTGAGCAGTACTTC
TRBV4-2	TRBJ1-2	.	.	CASSQDPLLSSGYTF	TGTGCCAGCAGCCAAGACCCACTTCTGTCCTCTGGCTACACCTTC
TRBV5-6	TRBJ1-4	TRBD1	.	CASSLMGQNEKLFF	TGTGCCAGCAGCTTGATGGGACAGAATGAAAAACTGTTTTTT
TRBV5-1	TRBJ2-7	.	.	CASSWTALDEQYF	TGCGCCAGCAGCTGGACAGCCCTCGACGAGCAGTACTTC
TRBV28	TRBJ1-2	TRBD1	.	CASRGPGTGHPTNYGYTF	TGTGCCAGCAGGGGCCCCGGGACAGGGCACCCGACTAACTATGGCTACACCTTC
TRBV4-2	TRBJ1-2	TRBD1	once	CASSDSGTGNYGYTF	TGTGCCAGCAGCGATTCCGGGACAGGCAACTATGGCTACACCTTC
TRBV7-2	TRBJ2-5	TRBD1	.	CASSLVGTGGEETQYF	TGTGCCAGCAGCTTAGTTGGGACAGGGGGCGAAGAGACCCAGTACTTC
TRBV30	TRBJ2-5	TRBD2	.	CAWSVAGGETQYF	TGTGCCTGGAGTGTGGCGGGGGGAGAGACCCAGTACTTC
TRBV15	TRBJ2-2	.	.	CATSRDPQVSTGELFF	TGTGCCACCAGCAGAGATCCACAGGTGTCTACCGGGGAGCTGTTTTTT
TRBV6-5	TRBJ2-1	TRBD1	.	CASRRTGAYNEQFF	TGTGCCAGTCGTCGGACAGGGGCTTACAATGAGCAGTTCTTC
TRBV5-1	TRBJ1-1	.	once	CASQRDRSNTEAFF	TGCGCCAGCCAACGAGACAGATCGAACACTGAAGCTTTCTTT
TRBV5-4	TRBJ1-1	TRBD1	.	CASSTRQGRTEAFF	TGTGCCAGCAGCACCCGACAGGGGAGAACTGAAGCTTTCTTT
TRBV13	TRBJ1-1	.	.	CASSLGQGLVFF	TGTGCCAGCAGCTTAGGTCAGGGGTTAGTTTTCTTT
TRBV15	TRBJ1-1	.	.	CATSSRQTRREAFF	TGTGCCACCAGCAGTAGACAGACCAGAAGAGAAGCTTTCTTT
TRBV28	TRBJ2-5	TRBD2	.	CASSLSRGQETQYF	TGTGCCAGCAGTTTGTCGCGGGGGCAAGAGACCCAGTACTTC
TRBV11-2	TRBJ2-7	.	.	CASSRGSGEQYF	TGTGCCAGCAGCCGAGGGAGCGGGGAGCAGTACTTC
TRBV5-6	TRBJ1-1	.	once	CASSSRHLRERDTEAFF	TGTGCCAGCAGCTCGCGGCACCTTCGGGAAAGGGACACTGAAGCTTTCTTT
TRBV4-1	TRBJ1-1	.	.	CASSQKGHRENTEAFF	TGCGCCAGCAGCCAGAAGGGGCACAGGGAGAACACTGAAGCTTTCTTT
TRBV5-1	TRBJ2-5	.	.	CASSLAGGGETQYF	TGCGCCAGCAGCTTGGCGGGGGGCGGAGAGACCCAGTACTTC
TRBV11-2	TRBJ2-7	.	.	CASSLFGSYEQYF	TGTGCCAGCAGCTTATTCGGTTCCTACGAGCAGTACTTC
TRBV6-1	TRBJ2-7	.	.	CASSADRRAYEQYF	TGTGCCAGCAGTGCCGACAGGAGAGCGTACGAGCAGTACTTC
TRBV10-3	TRBJ2-7	TRBD2	.	CAISGLAGGLVEQYF	TGTGCCATCAGCGGACTAGCGGGAGGGTTGGTCGAGCAGTACTTC
TRBV4-3	TRBJ1-4	.	.	CASSLKWRLTTNEKLFF	TGCGCCAGCAGCCTTAAGTGGCGGCTTACAACTAATGAAAAACTGTTTTTT
TRBV2	TRBJ2-1	.	.	CASKRVMVGGEQFF	TGTGCCAGCAAAAGGGTTATGGTCGGGGGTGAGCAGTTCTTC
TRBV27	TRBJ2-3	TRBD2	.	CASSLLFRLALRGDTQYF	TGTGCCAGCAGTTTATTGTTCCGACTAGCGTTAAGAGGGGATACGCAGTATTTT
TRBV7-2	TRBJ2-7	.	.	CASSPTRGYEQYF	TGTGCCAGCAGCCCCACTAGGGGGTACGAGCAGTACTTC
TRBV9	TRBJ1-4	.	.	CASSSGGGFSPEKLFF	TGTGCCAGCAGCTCCGGCGGTGGGTTTTCACCTGAAAAACTGTTTTTT
TRBV11-2	TRBJ1-1	.	.	CASSLYPGGNTEAFF	TGTGCCAGCAGCTTATACCCTGGCGGGAACACTGAAGCTTTCTTT
TRBV7-2	TRBJ1-2	.	once	CASSLGPNYGYTF	TGTGCCAGCAGCTTGGGGCCCAACTATGGCTACACCTTC
TRBV5-1	TRBJ2-7	.	.	CASSLVLSSYEQYF	TGCGCCAGCAGCTTGGTTCTCAGCTCCTACGAGCAGTACTTC
TRBV29-1	TRBJ1-2	.	few	CSDGTIYGYTF	TGCAGCGATGGGACAATCTATGGCTACACCTTC
TRBV29-1	TRBJ2-7	TRBD1	few	CSVEGDRDYEQYF	TGCAGCGTTGAAGGGGACAGAGACTACGAGCAGTACTTC
TRBV9	TRBJ1-1	TRBD1	.	CASSLDKTGTEAFF	TGTGCCAGCAGCCTAGACAAGACAGGGACTGAAGCTTTCTTT
TRBV27	TRBJ1-5	.	.	CASSLYRDQPQHF	TGTGCCAGCAGTTTATACCGGGATCAGCCCCAGCATTTT
TRBV10-1	TRBJ1-1	TRBD1	.	CASSGRRTGVETEAFF	TGCGCCAGCAGTGGCAGGAGGACAGGGGTGGAAACTGAAGCTTTCTTT
TRBV5-6	TRBJ2-7	.	.	CASSLEGVSYEQYF	TGTGCCAGCAGCTTGGAGGGGGTCTCCTACGAGCAGTACTTC